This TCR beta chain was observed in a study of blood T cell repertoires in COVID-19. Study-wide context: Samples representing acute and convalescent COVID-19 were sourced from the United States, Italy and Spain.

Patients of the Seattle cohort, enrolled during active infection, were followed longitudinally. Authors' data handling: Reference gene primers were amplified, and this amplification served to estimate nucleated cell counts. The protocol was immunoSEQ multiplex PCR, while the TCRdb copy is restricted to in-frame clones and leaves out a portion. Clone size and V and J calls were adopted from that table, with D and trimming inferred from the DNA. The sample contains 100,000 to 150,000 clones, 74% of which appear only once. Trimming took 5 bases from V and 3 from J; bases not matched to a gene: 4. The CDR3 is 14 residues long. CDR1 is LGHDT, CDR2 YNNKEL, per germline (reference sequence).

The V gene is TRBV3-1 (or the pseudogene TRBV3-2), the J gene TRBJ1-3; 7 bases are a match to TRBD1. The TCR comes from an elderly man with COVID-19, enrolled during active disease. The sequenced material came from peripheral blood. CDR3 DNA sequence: TGTGCCAGCAGCAGACAGGGTGGTGGAAACACCATATATTTT. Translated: CASSRQGGGNTIYF.